This T cell receptor beta chain was identified during a study of T cells in Graves' hyperthyroidism and ophthalmopathy. The wider study: Sampling of peripheral blood happened at initial diagnosis, prior to any treatment.

It was RNA transcripts that yielded the amplified TCR beta CDR3 regions. The HTBI primer set drove a first-round RT-PCR of the TCR CDR3. One entry per CDR3 protein, called by TCRdb with MiXCR from the multiplex PCR reads. The sample has about 640,000 distinct CDR3 sequences, about 14% seen once. It was uncontrolled infection, other autoimmune disease, pregnancy or lactation that excluded patients. Orbital computed tomography, thyroid ultrasound, serum thyroxine and TRAb, and clinical symptoms together informed the diagnoses. Each 10 ml fresh peripheral blood draw supplied the PBMCs. The CDR3 spans 16 residues. Trimming left V 1 base short and J 0 bases short, with 13 bases between. CDR1 and CDR2 from the germline V gene are LGHNA and YSLEER.

The sample taken for sequencing was blood. V and J are TRBV4-3 and TRBJ2-7; tentatively, D is TRBD1 (5 bases). The sequence was collected from a woman in her fifties or sixties with Graves' ophthalmopathy. The CDR3 spells CASSQGVGDSSYEQYF. The DNA for the CDR3 is TGCGCCAGCAGCCAAGGGGTTGGAGACAGCTCCTACGAGCAGTACTTC.